The 31 T cell receptor beta chains below were found in one sample sequenced in a study of T cells in tuberculosis. Assay: immunoSEQ multiplex PCR; the TCRdb copy retains only in-frame clones and omits some. This table has about 35,000 clones, 92% appearing once. Input material: PBMCs. The receptors were gathered from a donor aged 10 to 29 with latent tuberculosis or without tuberculosis infection. Some clones in this sample may be carry-over from other donors' samples.

V and J are TRBV20-1 and TRBJ1-1; 9 nucleotides align to TRBD1. Losses at the gene ends were 6 bases for V and 10 bases for J; bases not matched to a gene: 3. Germline V CDR1 and CDR2: DFQATT, SNEGSKA (reference sequence). The CDR3 has 10 amino acids. CDR3 amino acids: CSATQGAAFF. CDR3 sequence (DNA): TGCAGTGCGACACAGGGGGCAGCTTTCTTT.

CDR3 region: CASSLGGVPSSYEQYF. CDR3 DNA: TGCGCCAGCAGCTTGGGGGGGGTACCGAGCTCCTACGAGCAGTACTTC. This chain links TRBV5-1 with TRBJ2-7; TRBD2 might be the D (6 bases). Germline V gene lookup returns CDR1 SGHRS and CDR2 YFSETQ. This CDR3 is 16 amino acids long. Trimming cost V 0 bases and J 0 bases, with 13 bases left between them.

This chain joins TRBV4-1 and TRBJ2-7; tentatively, D is TRBD1 (5 bases). This CDR3 comprises 14 residues. Trimming stripped 1 base from V and 2 bases from J, with 9 bases between. Germline V CDR1 and CDR2: MGHRA, YSYEKL. The CDR3 here is CASSQATGAYEQYF. CDR3 bases: TGCGCCAGCAGCCAAGCTACAGGAGCCTACGAGCAGTACTTC.

This clone was seen once. The V call is TRBV30, the J call TRBJ2-3; 11 nucleotides agree with TRBD1. Trimming cost V 3 bases and J 4 bases; bases outside gene matches: 3. The CDR3 runs 14 residues. CDR1 and CDR2 (germline): GTSNPN, SVGIG (reference sequence). The CDR3 DNA reads as TGTGCCTGGAGCGGGACAGGGGGGGCAGATACGCAGTATTTT. Encoded protein: CAWSGTGGADTQYF.

The chain is built from TRBV7-9 and TRBJ2-2; 14 bases map to TRBD2. Germline CDR1 is SEHNR and CDR2 is FQNEAQ (reference sequence). The CDR3 consists of 18 residues. Losses at the gene ends were 5 bases for V and 4 bases for J; bases not matched to a gene: 9. CDR3 amino acids: CASSGTGTSGSVTGELFF. The CDR3 bases are TGTGCCAGCAGCGGTACCGGGACTAGCGGGAGTGTCACCGGGGAGCTGTTTTTT.

The genes are TRBV27 and TRBJ2-3; 12 nucleotides line up with TRBD2. The CDR3 totals 14 residues. V gave up 10 bases and J gave up 1 base; unmatched junction bases: 3. The germline V gene has CDR1 MNHEY and CDR2 SMNVEV (reference sequence). This CDR3 reads CATRLAGGTDTQYF. CDR3 nucleotides: TGTGCCACCCGACTAGCGGGGGGCACAGATACGCAGTATTTT.

The gene calls are TRBV5-4 and TRBJ2-7; a weak D match, TRBD2 (6 bases). The CDR3 is 15 residues long. Germline V gives CDR1 SGHNT, CDR2 YYREEE (reference sequence). Trimming took off 4 bases at V and 4 bases at J, with 18 bases between the two ends. CDR3 loop: CASSPTGAGLYEQYF. The DNA for the CDR3 is TGTGCCAGCAGCCCCACGGGAGCGGGTCTTTACGAGCAGTACTTC.

This clone has more than one count but fewer than ten. This sequence joins TRBV13 and TRBJ1-3, with 7 bases lining up with TRBD1. The CDR3 spans 14 residues. After removal of 5 bases from V and 0 bases from J, the junction contained 1 base not matched to a gene. In germline, CDR1 is PRHDT, CDR2 FYEKMQ (reference sequence). The CDR3 here is CASSRQGSGNTIYF. The DNA for the CDR3 is TGTGCCAGCAGCCGACAGGGCTCTGGAAACACCATATATTTT.

For the CDR3, the DNA is TGTGCCAGTAGTAGTGAGACAGGACGCTATGGCTACACCTTC. Protein product: CASSSETGRYGYTF. The J gene is TRBJ1-2, the V gene TRBV19; D may be TRBD1 (6 bases). Looked up from germline, CDR1 is LNHDA and CDR2 is SQIVND (reference sequence). This CDR3 comprises 14 residues. The ends were cut back, 4 bases at V and 4 bases at J, with 13 bases in the middle.

The sample holds one count of this clone. Written as DNA, the CDR3 is TGCGCCAGCAGCCAAGGTGAGGCCCGATACGAGCAGTACTTC. This gives the protein CASSQGEARYEQYF. The chain couples TRBV4-1 to TRBJ2-7, with D unresolved. V was shortened by 1 base and J by 4 bases, with 11 bases between the two germline ends. CDR3 size: 14 residues. Germline V CDR1 and CDR2: MGHRA, YSYEKL.

The gene calls are TRBV25-1 and TRBJ2-7, with TRBD2 matching 10 bases. Germline CDR1 is MGHDK and CDR2 is SYGVNS. The CDR3 covers 12 residues. V gave up 7 bases and J gave up 3 bases; unmatched junction bases: 0. The CDR3 sequence is CASTSGGYEQYF. The CDR3 nucleotides are TGTGCCAGCACTAGCGGGGGCTACGAGCAGTACTTC.

This chain uses TRBV15 with TRBJ1-2; maybe TRBD1 (5 bases). Per germline, CDR1 LNHNV and CDR2 YYDKDF (reference sequence). Trimming pared 8 bases from V and 4 bases from J, leaving 14 bases between. CDR3 length: 13 amino acids. The CDR3 DNA reads as TGTGCCACCTCTAATGCGGGGGGCTATGGCTACACCTTC. Protein: CATSNAGGYGYTF.

J is TRBJ1-4 and V is TRBV18; D is unresolved. The CDR3 has 16 residues. Germline CDR1 is KGHSH and CDR2 is LQKENI. V lost 0 bases to trimming and J lost 0 bases, with 8 bases between them. In DNA, the CDR3 is TGTGCCAGCTCACCACCTGGAGGTGCAACTAATGAAAAACTGTTTTTT. Amino acid sequence: CASSPPGGATNEKLFF.

The V call is TRBV11-1, the J call TRBJ2-3; 14 nucleotides agree with TRBD2. Germline V CDR1 and CDR2: SGHAT, FQDESV (reference sequence). The CDR3 consists of 16 residues. The trim removed 5 bases at V and 5 bases at J, leaving 6 bases unmatched. The CDR3 region is CASSPGLAGVIDTQYF. The CDR3, as DNA: TGTGCCAGCAGCCCGGGACTAGCGGGAGTCATAGATACGCAGTATTTT. Looking up the rest from reference TRBV11-1 and TRBJ2-3 gives the full variable domain: EAEVAQSPRYKITEKSQAVAFWCDPISGHATLYWYRQILGQGPELLVQFQDESVVDDSQLPKDRFSAERLKGVDSTLKIQPAELGDSAMYLCASSPGLAGVIDTQYFGPGTRLTVL.

This clone appeared a single time. The CDR3 reads CASSAGSTQNEQFF. In nucleotides, the CDR3 is TGTGCCAGCAGCGCTGGTTCGACTCAAAATGAGCAGTTCTTC. V is TRBV5-4 and J is TRBJ2-1; no definite D call. The CDR3 has 14 amino acids. Trimming left V 4 bases short and J 7 bases short, with 15 bases between. The germline CDR1 and CDR2 sequences are SGHNT and YYREEE (reference sequence).

The CDR3 sequence: CAISGRLAESSYEQYF. The CDR3 bases are TGTGCCATCAGTGGGCGACTAGCGGAGAGCTCCTACGAGCAGTACTTC. This sequence joins TRBV10-3 and TRBJ2-7, with TRBD2 identical over 9 bases. The V and J ends lost 4 bases and 0 bases, in that order; junction bases with no gene match: 7. Germline V gene data show CDR1 as ENHRY and CDR2 as SYGVKD. The CDR3 contains 16 residues.

This chain joins TRBV2 and TRBJ2-7, with D possibly matching TRBD2 (5 bases). Germline lookup yields CDR1 SNHLY and CDR2 FYNNEI. The germline V and J ends were trimmed by 5 bases and 4 bases, with 6 bases remaining between them. The CDR3 totals 11 residues. The CDR3 nucleotides read TGTGCCAGCAGTTTAGCGTACGAGCAGTACTTC. It is translated as CASSLAYEQYF.

The V and J genes are TRBV7-9 and TRBJ2-1; 8 bases fit TRBD1. CDR3 length: 18 residues. The V and J ends lost 1 base and 5 bases, in that order; junction bases with no gene match: 13. Looked up from germline, CDR1 is SEHNR and CDR2 is FQNEAQ (reference sequence). CDR3 nucleotide sequence: TGTGCCAGCAGCTTAGTTTCGGGTCGACAGGGGTTGGACAATGAGCAGTTCTTC. Its protein is CASSLVSGRQGLDNEQFF.

This clone showed up just once. This sequence joins TRBV28 and TRBJ1-2; D unclear. Trimming shortened V by 4 bases and J by 6 bases, and 3 bases separated the two germline ends. The CDR3 covers 10 residues. The germline V gene encodes CDR1 MDHEN and CDR2 SYDVKM. Here the CDR3 reads CASSSNGYTF. CDR3 sequence (DNA): TGTGCCAGCAGTTCTAATGGCTACACCTTC.

With regard to this clone: At one of its ends the junction is not consistent with the germline gene, which may arise from a read error. The chain combines TRBV28 with TRBJ1-2; 11 bases agree with TRBD1. The CDR3 is 12 amino acids. Germline-derived CDR1 and CDR2 are MDHEN and SYDVKM. The CDR3 bases are TGTGCCAGCAGTTCCTGGACAGGGGGCGCCGCCTTC. It is translated as CASSSWTGGAAF.

Here the CDR3 DNA reads TGTGCCACCAGCCCCTCAGGGCGGGAGGGCCAATCCTACAATGAGCAGTTCTTC. Encoded protein: CATSPSGREGQSYNEQFF. The chain employs TRBV15 and TRBJ2-1; 9 bases align to TRBD2. The CDR3 sequence is 18 residues long. The V gene end was trimmed by 5 bases and the J gene end by 1 base; junction bases not matched to a gene: 12. The germline gives CDR1 LNHNV, CDR2 YYDKDF (reference sequence).

The chain uses TRBV6-6 and TRBJ1-5, with a possible D match to TRBD1 (5 bases). V lost 6 bases and J 2 bases, leaving 17 bases between the germline ends. The CDR3 extends over 16 amino acids. The germline V gene has CDR1 MNHNY and CDR2 SVGAGI (reference sequence). The CDR3 sequence is CASSRWGGEGNQPQHF. CDR3 coding DNA: TGTGCCAGCAGCCGGTGGGGGGGGGAAGGCAATCAGCCCCAGCATTTT.

The V and J genes are TRBV2 and TRBJ2-2; possible D gene TRBD2, 5 bases. CDR3 length equals 14 residues. Germline V gene data show CDR1 as SNHLY and CDR2 as FYNNEI. V was pared by 4 bases and J by 7 bases, with 13 bases between. The CDR3 DNA reads TGTGCCAGCAGTGTCCGGGATCGGAGCGGGGAGCTGTTTTTT. Translating gives CASSVRDRSGELFF.

The rearrangement uses TRBV4-1 and TRBJ2-2; 9 positions agree with TRBD2. Per germline, CDR1 MGHRA and CDR2 YSYEKL. J lost 1 base, V lost 4 bases, and 4 bases had no gene match. The CDR3 spans 16 residues. The CDR3 protein is CASSPSSGRNTGELFF. In DNA form, the CDR3 reads TGCGCCAGCAGCCCCAGTAGCGGGAGGAACACCGGGGAGCTGTTTTTT.

This chain connects TRBV19 to TRBJ1-3; possible D gene TRBD1, 5 bases. V dropped 11 bases and J dropped 0 bases, with 26 bases sitting between them. Germline V gene sequence: CDR1 LNHDA, CDR2 SQIVND (reference sequence). CDR3 length: 18 residues. The CDR3 DNA sequence: TGTGCCTCTAATAGGGGCGTATCGGCAGATATCTCTGGAAACACCATATATTTT. Encoded protein: CASNRGVSADISGNTIYF.

This chain connects TRBV30 to TRBJ2-7; D gene ambiguous. Trimming pared 1 base from V and 6 bases from J, leaving 16 bases between. CDR3 length: 14 residues. Germline lookup yields CDR1 GTSNPN and CDR2 SVGIG (reference sequence). CDR3 DNA: TGTGCCTGGAGTGGACCTTTACTAAGAACCGAGCAGTACTTC. Translating it yields CAWSGPLLRTEQYF.

The CDR3 DNA sequence: TGCGCCAGCAGCTCGAACCCAGGGGGTGCCAGCGCAGATACGCAGTATTTT. It codes for CASSSNPGGASADTQYF. This chain joins TRBV5-1 and TRBJ2-3; 7 nucleotides agree with TRBD1. V trimming: 3 bases; J trimming: 4 bases; junction bases outside the gene matches: 14. The germline CDR1 and CDR2 sequences are SGHRS and YFSETQ. The CDR3 covers 17 residues. The variable domain in full, with the rest retrieved from reference TRBV5-1 and TRBJ2-3, is KAGVTQTPRYLIKTRGQQVTLSCSPISGHRSVSWYQQTPGQGLQFLFEYFSETQRNKGNFPGRFSGRQFSNSRSEMNVSTLELGDSALYLCASSSNPGGASADTQYFGPGTRLTVL.

This rearrangement joins TRBV7-2 to TRBJ2-2, with 8 bases identical to TRBD2. Trimming took 2 bases from V and 6 from J; bases not matched to a gene: 5. The germline V gene encodes CDR1 SGHTA and CDR2 FQGNSA. The CDR3 has 15 residues. The CDR3 sequence: CASSLLRGGAGELFF. The CDR3 region has the DNA TGTGCCAGCAGCTTACTTCGGGGGGGAGCCGGGGAGCTGTTTTTT.

V is TRBV6-1 and J is TRBJ1-1; TRBD1 might be the D (5 bases). Trimming removed 1 base at V and 7 bases at J, with 10 bases between. Germline V gene data show CDR1 as MNHNS and CDR2 as SASEGT. The CDR3 contains 13 residues. CDR3 sequence reads: CASSEGLQVEAFF. The CDR3 DNA is TGTGCCAGCAGTGAAGGCTTACAGGTTGAAGCTTTCTTT.

V gene TRBV30 combines with J gene TRBJ2-2, with D possibly matching TRBD2 (5 bases). Trimming took off 4 bases at V and 4 bases at J, with 16 bases between the two ends. The CDR3 runs to 15 residues. The germline V gene encodes CDR1 GTSNPN and CDR2 SVGIG (reference sequence). The CDR3: CAWTPASTLTGELFF. The CDR3 DNA reads TGTGCCTGGACCCCGGCTAGCACCCTCACCGGGGAGCTGTTTTTT.

This chain joins TRBV4-1 and TRBJ2-1; 8 bases fit TRBD2. Trimming removed 2 bases from V and 13 bases from J; junction bases left unmatched: 7. Germline CDR1 MGHRA, CDR2 YSYEKL. CDR3 length: 13 residues. Written as DNA, the CDR3 is TGCGCCAGCAGCCAAACCCCAGCGGGAGAACAGTTCTTC. Its translation: CASSQTPAGEQFF.